These 29 T cell receptor beta chains were sequenced from one sample in a study of preoperative IRX-2 immunotherapy in early breast cancer. Measured with immunoSEQ multiplex PCR; TCRdb has only the in-frame clones, and not every one. Among about 23,000 clones listed, over 75% were seen once. As to treatment: preoperative locoregional IRX-2 cytokine immunotherapy. Material: tumor tissue, obtained after IRX-2 immunotherapy. These receptors were taken from a human donor with breast cancer.

The chain uses TRBV5-4 and TRBJ2-5, with unresolved D. Germline CDR1 SGHNT, CDR2 YYREEE (reference sequence). The CDR3 runs 11 residues. V was shortened by 3 bases and J by 2 bases, with 2 bases between the two germline ends. As DNA, the CDR3 is TGTGCCAGCAGCTCTCAAGAGACCCAGTACTTC. It codes for CASSSQETQYF.

In DNA, the CDR3 is TGTGCCAGCAGTTTAATGGGACGACATGAGCAGTTCTTC. Translated: CASSLMGRHEQFF. The rearrangement joins TRBV27 to TRBJ2-1; D tentatively fits TRBD1 or TRBD2 (5 bases each). CDR1 and CDR2 from the germline V gene are MNHEY and SMNVEV (reference sequence). V was cut by 2 bases and J by 8 bases, with 10 bases left in between. This CDR3 contains 13 residues.

The rearrangement joins TRBV18 to TRBJ1-1, with a weak D call TRBD1 (6 bases). This CDR3 contains 14 residues. The V end was cut by 3 bases, the J end by 3 bases, with 11 bases between. Germline values: CDR1 KGHSH, CDR2 LQKENI. CDR3 amino acids: CASSPTGFYTEAFF. CDR3 sequence (DNA): TGTGCCAGCTCACCTACAGGGTTTTACACTGAAGCTTTCTTT.

This rearrangement joins TRBV7-9 to TRBJ2-7; 7 bases map to TRBD1. Germline CDR1 and CDR2: SEHNR and FQNEAQ (reference sequence). J gave up 6 bases and V 5 bases, and 16 bases lay outside the gene matches. There are 16 residues in the CDR3. CDR3 DNA: TGTGCCAGCAGCAGTCGGGACAGCCCTACTGGATTCGAGCAGTACTTC. Its translation is CASSSRDSPTGFEQYF.

The rearrangement joins TRBV5-1 to TRBJ1-4, with D possibly TRBD1 on 6 matching bases. Trimming cost V 0 bases and J 2 bases, with 11 bases left between them. Germline V lookup: CDR1 SGHRS, CDR2 YFSETQ. This CDR3 spans 16 amino acids. In DNA, the CDR3 is TGCGCCAGCAGCTTGGAAGGGGGGAGTACTAATGAAAAACTGTTTTTT. This translates into CASSLEGGSTNEKLFF. Full variable domain (outside the CDR3, taken from reference TRBV5-1 and TRBJ1-4): KAGVTQTPRYLIKTRGQQVTLSCSPISGHRSVSWYQQTPGQGLQFLFEYFSETQRNKGNFPGRFSGRQFSNSRSEMNVSTLELGDSALYLCASSLEGGSTNEKLFFGSGTQLSVL.

This clone was seen only once. The chain has TRBV5-1 and TRBJ1-1, with TRBD1 as a possible D gene (5 bases). The CDR3 has 15 residues. Per the germline V gene, CDR1 is SGHRS and CDR2 is YFSETQ. V shed 0 bases and J shed 5 bases, with 14 bases lying between them. CDR3 coding DNA: TGCGCCAGCAGCTTGGTCTCAGGGAGCGGGACTGAAGCTTTCTTT. Protein: CASSLVSGSGTEAFF.

The chain combines TRBV9 with TRBJ2-7; D is ambiguous. The CDR3 has 16 amino acids. Deletions cut 0 bases from V and 5 bases from J, with 18 bases between. The germline V gene encodes CDR1 SGDLS and CDR2 YYNGEE. CDR3 DNA sequence: TGTGCCAGCAGCGTAGCTCAGAGCTCAGGTAGGGACGAGCAGTACTTC. Residues: CASSVAQSSGRDEQYF.

This chain connects TRBV5-5 to TRBJ2-7, with 9 bases matching TRBD1. The CDR3 consists of 15 residues. After removal of 0 bases from V and 5 bases from J, the junction contained 6 bases not matched to a gene. CDR1 and CDR2 from the germline V gene are SGHKS and YYEKEE (reference sequence). The chain's CDR3 is CASSLAGQGIHEQYF. The CDR3 DNA is TGTGCCAGCAGCTTGGCGGGACAGGGAATCCACGAGCAGTACTTC.

The chain links TRBV7-8 to TRBJ2-1; 9 bases map to TRBD1. The CDR3 is made up of 15 amino acids. From germline, CDR1 is SGHVS and CDR2 FQNEAQ. V gave up 6 bases and J gave up 4 bases; unmatched junction bases: 7. CDR3 amino acids: CASRKTGGGYNEQFF. In DNA form, the CDR3 reads TGTGCCAGCAGGAAAACAGGGGGCGGATACAATGAGCAGTTCTTC.

The rearrangement joins TRBV6-6 to TRBJ1-5, with D perhaps TRBD1 (5 bases). V shed 4 bases and J shed 2 bases, with 12 bases lying between them. From germline, CDR1 is MNHNY and CDR2 SVGAGI (reference sequence). This CDR3 is built from 15 residues. This chain's CDR3 is CASSSRDSRNQPQHF. The DNA of the CDR3 is TGTGCCAGCAGTTCGCGGGACTCTCGCAATCAGCCCCAGCATTTT.

This clone was picked up one time. V is TRBV19 and J is TRBJ1-1; possibly TRBD1 for D (6 bases). Germline assignment: CDR1 LNHDA and CDR2 SQIVND (reference sequence). The V and J ends lost 5 bases and 7 bases respectively, with 14 bases between them. The CDR3 runs 13 residues. CDR3 coding DNA: TGTGCCAGTAGTCTATGGGGGGGCGGTGAAGCTTTCTTT. Amino acids: CASSLWGGGEAFF.

The V and J genes are TRBV10-3 and TRBJ2-1, with 7 bases identical to TRBD1. CDR1 and CDR2 (germline): ENHRY, SYGVKD. J lost 0 bases, V lost 5 bases, and 7 bases had no gene match. This CDR3 spans 16 amino acids. The CDR3 loop is CAISSPGQSSYNEQFF. CDR3 nucleotide sequence: TGTGCCATCAGTTCCCCGGGACAGAGCTCCTACAATGAGCAGTTCTTC.

V gene TRBV7-8 combines with J gene TRBJ2-7; TRBD1 agrees at 7 bases. The CDR3 is made up of 15 amino acids. V trimming: 1 base; J trimming: 1 base; junction bases outside the gene matches: 4. Germline lookup yields CDR1 SGHVS and CDR2 FQNEAQ. CDR3 in DNA: TGTGCCAGCAGCTTAGTCCCCAGGGGGTCCTACGAGCAGTACTTC. This encodes CASSLVPRGSYEQYF. Together with reference TRBV7-8 and TRBJ2-7, the CDR3 gives the full variable domain: GAGVSQSPRYKVAKRGQDVALRCDPISGHVSLFWYQQALGQGPEFLTYFQNEAQLDKSGLPSDRFFAERPEGSVSTLKIQRTQQEDSAVYLCASSLVPRGSYEQYFGPGTRLTVT.

This chain joins TRBV6-1 and TRBJ2-3, with 10 bases that match TRBD2. CDR1 and CDR2 (germline): MNHNS, SASEGT. J lost 4 bases, V lost 6 bases, and 7 bases had no gene match. The CDR3 extends over 15 amino acids. The CDR3 protein is CASRPLAGASDTQYF. CDR3 nucleotides: TGTGCCAGCAGGCCTCTAGCGGGAGCGTCAGATACGCAGTATTTT.

This chain uses TRBV10-2 with TRBJ1-3; 7 bases agree with TRBD1. CDR3 length equals 14 residues. CDR1 and CDR2 from the germline V gene are WSHSY and SAAADI. J was trimmed by 4 bases and V by 3 bases; bases with no gene match: 3. In nucleotides, the CDR3 is TGCGCCAGCAGTGAACAGGGGACAGGAAACACCATATATTTT. Residues: CASSEQGTGNTIYF.

Only a few counts were recorded for this clone. This chain links TRBV5-4 with TRBJ1-1, with TRBD1 as a possible D gene (6 bases). This CDR3 has 15 residues. Germline loops: CDR1 SGHNT, CDR2 YYREEE (reference sequence). The ends were cut back, 0 bases at V and 0 bases at J, with 9 bases in the middle. The CDR3 sequence is CASSLAQGLNTEAFF. CDR3 in DNA: TGTGCCAGCAGCTTGGCACAGGGCTTGAACACTGAAGCTTTCTTT. The full variable domain, its missing parts supplied by reference TRBV5-4 and TRBJ1-1, is ETGVTQSPTHLIKTRGQQVTLRCSSQSGHNTVSWYQQALGQGPQFIFQYYREEENGRGNFPPRFSGLQFPNYSSELNVNALELDDSALYLCASSLAQGLNTEAFFGQGTRLTVV.

The rearrangement links TRBV6-6 to TRBJ1-3, with D unresolved. The CDR3 totals 13 residues. With 7 bases removed from V and 0 bases from J, the gap between germline ends came to 7 bases. Germline assignment: CDR1 MNHNY and CDR2 SVGAGI (reference sequence). The CDR3 protein is CASTVNSGNTIYF. The CDR3 region has the DNA TGTGCCAGCACAGTCAACTCTGGAAACACCATATATTTT.

V is TRBV2 and J is TRBJ2-7; D unresolved. From germline, CDR1 is SNHLY and CDR2 FYNNEI. The CDR3 contains 10 residues. The V and J ends lost 5 bases and 6 bases respectively, with 5 bases between them. The CDR3 is CASSSGEQYF. The DNA for the CDR3 is TGTGCCAGCAGTTCAGGCGAGCAGTACTTC.

The chain recombines TRBV19 with TRBJ1-2, with 11 bases identical to TRBD1. Germline assignment: CDR1 LNHDA and CDR2 SQIVND (reference sequence). The CDR3 is 15 amino acids. Losses at the gene ends were 1 base for V and 4 bases for J; bases not matched to a gene: 2. CDR3 bases: TGTGCCAGTAGTATAGGAGGACAGGGGGCCTATGGCTACACCTTC. It specifies CASSIGGQGAYGYTF. Looking up the rest from reference TRBV19 and TRBJ1-2 gives the full variable domain: DGGITQSPKYLFRKEGQNVTLSCEQNLNHDAMYWYRQDPGQGLRLIYYSQIVNDFQKGDIAEGYSVSREKKESFPLTVTSAQKNPTAFYLCASSIGGQGAYGYTFGSGTRLTVV.

The rearrangement uses TRBV28 and TRBJ2-5; TRBD1 is a possible D gene (8 bases). The ends were cut back, 2 bases at V and 1 base at J, with 17 bases in the middle. The germline gives CDR1 MDHEN, CDR2 SYDVKM. The CDR3 length is 17 residues. For the CDR3, the DNA is TGTGCCAGCAGTTTAGCCGAAACAGGGGGGGGCCAAGAGACCCAGTACTTC. Its translation is CASSLAETGGGQETQYF.

The chain is built from TRBV6-1 and TRBJ2-4, with a tentative D call TRBD1 (5 bases). V lost 5 bases and J 1 base, leaving 12 bases between the germline ends. Per the germline V gene, CDR1 is MNHNS and CDR2 is SASEGT. This CDR3 spans 15 amino acids. CDR3 bases: TGTGCCAGCAGTTCCTGGACATCGGCCAAAAACATTCAGTACTTC. It translates to CASSSWTSAKNIQYF.

This chain connects TRBV4-1 to TRBJ2-7; 7 positions agree with TRBD1. The V gene end was trimmed by 4 bases and the J gene end by 6 bases; junction bases not matched to a gene: 3. The CDR3 consists of 12 residues. Germline lookup yields CDR1 MGHRA and CDR2 YSYEKL. This CDR3 reads CASSPDRVEQYF. CDR3 in DNA: TGCGCCAGCAGCCCAGACAGGGTCGAGCAGTACTTC.

The chain combines TRBV10-3 with TRBJ2-7; D may be TRBD2 (7 bases). This CDR3 is 13 amino acids long. With 7 bases removed from V and 0 bases from J, the gap between germline ends came to 10 bases. CDR1 ENHRY and CDR2 SYGVKD come from the germline V gene. The CDR3 nucleotides are TGTGCCATCATGAGGGGGGGCTCCTACGAGCAGTACTTC. It codes for CAIMRGGSYEQYF.

Only one count was recorded for this clone. This chain links TRBV6-6 with TRBJ1-6, with D perhaps TRBD1 (6 bases). The CDR3 has 15 amino acids. V was cut by 2 bases and J by 5 bases, with 10 bases left in between. Germline CDR1 is MNHNY and CDR2 is SVGAGI (reference sequence). This chain's CDR3 is CASSYAQGNNSPLHF. CDR3 sequence (DNA): TGTGCCAGCAGTTACGCCCAGGGGAATAATTCACCCCTCCACTTT.

This clone showed up just a few times. The V and J genes are TRBV20-1 and TRBJ1-1; possibly TRBD1 for D (5 bases). CDR3 length: 11 amino acids. Trimming left V 2 bases short and J 7 bases short, with 8 bases between. CDR1 is DFQATT and CDR2 is SNEGSKA in the germline V gene (reference sequence). The chain's CDR3 is CSARRDGEAFF. CDR3 DNA: TGCAGTGCTAGACGGGACGGTGAAGCTTTCTTT.

This clone was detected once. The chain links TRBV6-1 to TRBJ1-2, with D possibly TRBD1 on 5 matching bases. Between the trimmed V and J ends, which lost 3 bases and 0 bases, there was a span of 8 bases. The germline CDR1 and CDR2 sequences are MNHNS and SASEGT. The length of the CDR3 is 14 residues. DNA of the CDR3: TGTGCCAGCAGTGAGGGGGGACCTAACTATGGCTACACCTTC. Translating it yields CASSEGGPNYGYTF.

This clone was seen a single time. Because the CDR3's place on the DNA is in doubt, the DNA is left out and the CDR3 is given as listed by TCRdb. This chain connects TRBV5-4 to TRBJ2-5; the tabulated D call, TRBD2, remains unverified against the DNA. The CDR3 length is 15 residues, termini included. The germline V gene encodes CDR1 SGHNT and CDR2 YYREEE (reference sequence). CDR3 sequence: CASSSSAAGGETQYF.

The gene calls are TRBV5-4 and TRBJ2-7, with no clear D. This CDR3 contains 14 residues. Germline CDR1 reads SGHNT; CDR2 reads YYREEE (reference sequence). With 5 bases removed from V and 4 bases from J, the gap between germline ends came to 16 bases. CDR3 in amino acids: CASRTELLSYEQYF. CDR3 sequence (DNA): TGTGCCAGCAGAACGGAACTCCTTTCATACGAGCAGTACTTC.

The chain is built from TRBV6-6 and TRBJ1-6; no firm D call. This CDR3 has 13 amino acids. V lost 6 bases and J 11 bases, leaving 14 bases between the germline ends. Germline V gives CDR1 MNHNY, CDR2 SVGAGI (reference sequence). The CDR3 nucleotides are TGTGCCAGCAGCGTCCCGGACGGGGCACCCCTCCACTTT. This gives the protein CASSVPDGAPLHF.